This TCR beta chain came from a study of cytomegalovirus exposure and HLA in healthy donors. The PCR was carried out with 60 Vbeta primers and 13 Jbeta primers. Sequencing used immunoSEQ multiplex PCR; TCRdb keeps in-frame clones, though not all of them. The sample includes about 140,000 clones, 68% of them seen just once. As concerns this clone: The antigen remains unidentified.

Study observations and caveats: DRB1 showed the most TCR associations and HLA-C the fewest in a later analysis, as rates varied by HLA locus. A later analysis linked a missense variant in DCLRE1C to the trimming of TCR beta V and J genes. It was assumed in the presence/absence analyses that sequencing depth was roughly uniform across donors.

The length of the CDR3 is 15 residues. Germline V gene lookup returns CDR1 SGHNT and CDR2 YYREEE (reference sequence). V lost 4 bases, J lost 11 bases, and 24 bases lay in between. This chain uses TRBV5-4 with TRBJ1-1; TRBD1 is a possible D gene (6 bases). The sequence derives from a man in his fifties or sixties in good health and CMV-seronegative. Sequences were obtained from PBMCs. The CDR3 sequence is CASSTYAQGRGRAFF. The DNA of the CDR3 is TGTGCCAGCAGCACATACGCACAGGGACGCGGTAGGGCTTTCTTT.